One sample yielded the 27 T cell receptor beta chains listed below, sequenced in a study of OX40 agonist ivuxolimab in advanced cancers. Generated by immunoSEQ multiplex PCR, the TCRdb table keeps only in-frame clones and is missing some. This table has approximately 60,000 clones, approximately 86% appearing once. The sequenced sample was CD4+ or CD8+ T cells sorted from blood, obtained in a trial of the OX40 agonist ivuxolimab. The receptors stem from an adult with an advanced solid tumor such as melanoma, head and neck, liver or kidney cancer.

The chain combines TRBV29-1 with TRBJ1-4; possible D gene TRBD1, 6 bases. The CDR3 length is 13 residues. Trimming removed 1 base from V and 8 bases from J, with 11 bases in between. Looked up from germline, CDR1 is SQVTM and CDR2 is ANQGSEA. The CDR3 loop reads CSVEGVGGEKLFF. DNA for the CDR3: TGCAGCGTTGAAGGTGTAGGGGGGGAAAAACTGTTTTTT.

CDR3 region: CASSLDTSGANVLTF. In nucleotides, the CDR3 is TGTGCCAGCAGCCTTGACACCTCTGGGGCCAACGTCCTGACTTTC. V usage is TRBV16 and J usage is TRBJ2-6, with D uncertain. The CDR3 extends over 15 amino acids. CDR1 is KGHSY, CDR2 FQNENV, per germline. V gave up 4 bases and J gave up 0 bases, with 7 bases separating them. The whole variable domain, filled in from reference TRBV16 and TRBJ2-6, reads GEEVAQTPKHLVRGEGQKAKLYCAPIKGHSYVFWYQQVLKNEFKFLISFQNENVFDETGMPKERFSAKCLPNSPCSLEIQATKLEDSAVYFCASSLDTSGANVLTFGAGSRLTVL.

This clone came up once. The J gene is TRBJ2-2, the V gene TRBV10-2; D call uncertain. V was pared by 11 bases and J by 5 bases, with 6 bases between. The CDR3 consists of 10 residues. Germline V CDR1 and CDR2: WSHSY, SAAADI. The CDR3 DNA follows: TGCGCCGTTGGGACCGGGGAGCTGTTTTTT. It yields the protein CAVGTGELFF.

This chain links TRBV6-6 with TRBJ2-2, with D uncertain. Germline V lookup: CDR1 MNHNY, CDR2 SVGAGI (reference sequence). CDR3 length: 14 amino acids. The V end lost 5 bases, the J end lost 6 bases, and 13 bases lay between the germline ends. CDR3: CASSPRGSAGELFF. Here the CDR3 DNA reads TGTGCCAGCAGTCCCCGCGGATCAGCCGGGGAGCTGTTTTTT.

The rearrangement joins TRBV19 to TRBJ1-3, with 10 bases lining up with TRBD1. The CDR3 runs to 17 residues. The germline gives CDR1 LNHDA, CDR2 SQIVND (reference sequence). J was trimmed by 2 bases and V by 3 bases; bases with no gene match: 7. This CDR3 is CASSIAGTGATGNTIYF. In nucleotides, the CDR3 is TGTGCCAGTAGTATTGCCGGGACAGGGGCGACTGGAAACACCATATATTTT.

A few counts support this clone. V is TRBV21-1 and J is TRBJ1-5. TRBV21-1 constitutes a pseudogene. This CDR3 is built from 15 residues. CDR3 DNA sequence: TGTGCCAGCAGCAGCATTACCGTTCGCAATCAGCCCCAGCATTTT. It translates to CASSSITVRNQPQHF.

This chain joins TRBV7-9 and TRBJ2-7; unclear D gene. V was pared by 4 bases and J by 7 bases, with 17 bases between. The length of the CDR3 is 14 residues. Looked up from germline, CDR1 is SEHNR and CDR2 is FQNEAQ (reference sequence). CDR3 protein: CASSSPGSILEQYF. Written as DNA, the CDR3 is TGTGCCAGCAGCTCTCCGGGCTCAATCCTAGAGCAGTACTTC.

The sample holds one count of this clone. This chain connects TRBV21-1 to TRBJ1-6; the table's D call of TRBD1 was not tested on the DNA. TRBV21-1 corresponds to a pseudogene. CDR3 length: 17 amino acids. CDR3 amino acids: CASSSYRGRAYNSPLHF. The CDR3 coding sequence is TGTGCCAGCAGCTCCTATAGGGGTAGAGCCTATAATTCACCCCTCCACTTT.

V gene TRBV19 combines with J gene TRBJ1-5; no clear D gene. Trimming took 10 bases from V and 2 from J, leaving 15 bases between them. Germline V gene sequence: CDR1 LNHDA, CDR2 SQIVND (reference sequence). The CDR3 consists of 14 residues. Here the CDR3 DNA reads TGTGCCATCAGGCACCGGCAAGGCAATCAGCCCCAGCATTTT. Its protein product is CAIRHRQGNQPQHF.

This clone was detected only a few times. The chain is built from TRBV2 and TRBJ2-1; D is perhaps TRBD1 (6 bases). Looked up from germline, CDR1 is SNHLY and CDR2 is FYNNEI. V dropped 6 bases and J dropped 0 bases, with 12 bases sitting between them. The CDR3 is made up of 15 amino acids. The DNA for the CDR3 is TGTGCCAGCAGGAGAGGGGGTAGCTCCTACAATGAGCAGTTCTTC. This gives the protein CASRRGGSSYNEQFF.

The CDR3 spells CASSWTVKNGELFF. The CDR3 nucleotides are TGTGCCAGCAGTTGGACTGTCAAAAACGGGGAGCTGTTTTTT. This chain uses TRBV6-5 with TRBJ2-2; a weak D match, TRBD2 (5 bases). The CDR3 has 14 residues. The germline gives CDR1 MNHEY, CDR2 SVGAGI. V was shortened by 4 bases and J by 7 bases, with 13 bases between the two germline ends.

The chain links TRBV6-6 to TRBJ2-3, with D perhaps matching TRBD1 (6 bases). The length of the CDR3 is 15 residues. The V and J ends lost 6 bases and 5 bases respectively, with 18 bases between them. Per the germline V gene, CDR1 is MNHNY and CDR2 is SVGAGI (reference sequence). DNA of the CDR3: TGTGCCAGCAGCGCCGGGACAATAACCGGAGATACGCAGTATTTT. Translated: CASSAGTITGDTQYF.

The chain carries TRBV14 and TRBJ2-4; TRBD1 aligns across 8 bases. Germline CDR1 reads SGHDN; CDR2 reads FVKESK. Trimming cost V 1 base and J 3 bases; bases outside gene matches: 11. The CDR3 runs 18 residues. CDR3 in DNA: TGTGCCAGCAGCCAAGCGCTCAGTGACAGGGGTGTCAAAAACATTCAGTACTTC. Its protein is CASSQALSDRGVKNIQYF.

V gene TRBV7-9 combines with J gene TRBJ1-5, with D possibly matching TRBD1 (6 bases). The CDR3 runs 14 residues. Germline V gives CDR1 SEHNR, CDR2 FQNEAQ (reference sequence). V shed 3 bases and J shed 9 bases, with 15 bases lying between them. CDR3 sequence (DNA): TGTGCCAGCAGCTTTTCAGGGGAAGCGGGGCCCCAGCATTTT. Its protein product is CASSFSGEAGPQHF. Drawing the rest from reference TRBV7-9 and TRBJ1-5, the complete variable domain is DTGVSQNPRHKITKRGQNVTFRCDPISEHNRLYWYRQTLGQGPEFLTYFQNEAQLEKSRLLSDRFSAERPKGSFSTLEIQRTEQGDSAMYLCASSFSGEAGPQHFGDGTRLSIL.

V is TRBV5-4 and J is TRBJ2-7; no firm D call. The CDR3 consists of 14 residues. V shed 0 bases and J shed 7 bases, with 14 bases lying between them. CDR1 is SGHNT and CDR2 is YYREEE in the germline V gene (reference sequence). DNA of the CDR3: TGTGCCAGCAGCTTGGTGGCACCCTCCGGGGAGCAGTACGTC. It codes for CASSLVAPSGEQYV.

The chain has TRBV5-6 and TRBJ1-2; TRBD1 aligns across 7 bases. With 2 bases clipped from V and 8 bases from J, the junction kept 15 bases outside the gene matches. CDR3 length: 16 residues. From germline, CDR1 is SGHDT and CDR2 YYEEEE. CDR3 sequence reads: CASSFRDRWMWEGYTF. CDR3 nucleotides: TGTGCCAGCAGCTTCCGGGACAGATGGATGTGGGAGGGCTACACCTTC. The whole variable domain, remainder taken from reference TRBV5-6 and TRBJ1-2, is DAGVTQSPTHLIKTRGQQVTLRCSPKSGHDTVSWYQQALGQGPQFIFQYYEEEERQRGNFPDRFSGHQFPNYSSELNVNALLLGDSALYLCASSFRDRWMWEGYTFGSGTRLTVV.

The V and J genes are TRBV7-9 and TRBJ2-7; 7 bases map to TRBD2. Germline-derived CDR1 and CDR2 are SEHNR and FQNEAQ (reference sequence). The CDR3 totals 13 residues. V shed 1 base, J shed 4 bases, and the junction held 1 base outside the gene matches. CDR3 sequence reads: CASSLELAYEQYF. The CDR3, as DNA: TGTGCCAGCAGCTTAGAACTAGCGTACGAGCAGTACTTC.

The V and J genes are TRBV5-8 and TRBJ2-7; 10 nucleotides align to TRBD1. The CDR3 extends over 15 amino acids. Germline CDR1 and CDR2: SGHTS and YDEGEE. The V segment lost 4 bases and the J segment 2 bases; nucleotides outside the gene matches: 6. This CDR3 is CASSEGTGVTYEQYV. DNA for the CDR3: TGTGCCAGCAGCGAGGGGACAGGGGTGACCTACGAGCAGTACGTC.

As DNA, the CDR3 is TGTGCCAGCAGTTTTTCGGGCGGGGGCAGGAACGAGCAGTACTTC. Its protein is CASSFSGGGRNEQYF. The chain joins TRBV27 to TRBJ2-7; weak D call: TRBD2 (7 bases). V was trimmed by 3 bases and J by 5 bases, leaving 17 bases between them. Germline V CDR1 and CDR2: MNHEY, SMNVEV (reference sequence). The CDR3 has 15 residues.

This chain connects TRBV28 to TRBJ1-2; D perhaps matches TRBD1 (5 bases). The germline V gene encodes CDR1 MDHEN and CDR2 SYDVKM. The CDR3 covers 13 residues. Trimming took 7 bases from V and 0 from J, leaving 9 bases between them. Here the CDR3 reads CASTRAANYGYTF. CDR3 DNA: TGTGCCAGCACCAGGGCGGCTAACTATGGCTACACCTTC.

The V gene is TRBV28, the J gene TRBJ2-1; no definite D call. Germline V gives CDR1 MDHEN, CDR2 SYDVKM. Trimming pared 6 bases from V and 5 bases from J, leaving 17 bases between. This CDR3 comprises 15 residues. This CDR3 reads CASSPSSVYHNEQFF. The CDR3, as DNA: TGTGCCAGCAGCCCGTCCTCCGTATACCACAATGAGCAGTTCTTC.

The CDR3 nucleotides read TGTGCCAGTACATTCTTAGCGGGGGGCTTAGAGACCCAGTACTTC. Protein product: CASTFLAGGLETQYF. The V and J genes are TRBV27 and TRBJ2-5, with 10 bases that match TRBD2. J gave up 4 bases and V 9 bases, and 11 bases lay outside the gene matches. There are 15 residues in the CDR3. Germline CDR1 MNHEY, CDR2 SMNVEV (reference sequence).

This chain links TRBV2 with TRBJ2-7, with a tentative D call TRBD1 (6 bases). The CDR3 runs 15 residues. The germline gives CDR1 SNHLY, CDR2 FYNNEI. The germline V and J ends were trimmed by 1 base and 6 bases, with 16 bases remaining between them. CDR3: CASSEGGQRFGEQYF. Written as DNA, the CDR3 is TGTGCCAGCAGTGAAGGAGGACAGAGGTTCGGCGAGCAGTACTTC.

The DNA of the CDR3 is TGTGCCAGCAGCCCAGTGGGGACAGGGAACACTGAAGCTTTCTTT. Protein: CASSPVGTGNTEAFF. The genes are TRBV14 and TRBJ1-1; TRBD1 agrees at 8 bases. This CDR3 has 15 residues. Germline V gene data show CDR1 as SGHDN and CDR2 as FVKESK. The junction had 5 bases not matched to a gene; V was cut back by 4 bases and J by 1 base.

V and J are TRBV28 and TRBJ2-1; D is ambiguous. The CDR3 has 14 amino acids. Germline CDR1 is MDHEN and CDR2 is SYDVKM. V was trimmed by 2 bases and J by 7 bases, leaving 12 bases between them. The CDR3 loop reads CASSLTPTPNEQFF. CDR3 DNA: TGTGCCAGCAGTTTAACGCCTACCCCGAATGAGCAGTTCTTC.

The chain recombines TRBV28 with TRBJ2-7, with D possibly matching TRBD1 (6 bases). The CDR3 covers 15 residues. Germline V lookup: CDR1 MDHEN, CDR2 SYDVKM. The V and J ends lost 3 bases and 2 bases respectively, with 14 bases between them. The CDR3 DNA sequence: TGTGCCAGCAGTTTGGCGGCAGGGGTTACCTACGAGCAGTACTTC. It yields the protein CASSLAAGVTYEQYF.

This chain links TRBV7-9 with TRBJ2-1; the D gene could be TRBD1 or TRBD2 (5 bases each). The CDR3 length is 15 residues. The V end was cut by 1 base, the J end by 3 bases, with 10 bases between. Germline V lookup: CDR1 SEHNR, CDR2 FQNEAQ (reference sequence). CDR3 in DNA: TGTGCCAGCAGCTTAGTCGGGGCCGACTACAATGAGCAGTTCTTC. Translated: CASSLVGADYNEQFF.